This entry is about one T cell receptor (beta chain). Sequence at one end of the junction differs from germline and may be a read error. The sample belongs to a study of tumor-infiltrating lymphocytes in primary liver carcinoma. Scientists recovered RNA and DNA together from roughly 21-30 mg of unsorted bulk tissue. Tumor samples uniformly had over 80% viable tumor cells. With a constant-region primer, TCR beta cDNA was made from approximately 520 ng of total RNA. Slightly modified ARM-PCR served as the procedure for the TCR beta libraries. These libraries came from three rounds of nested multiplex PCR. Amplification in the first two PCR rounds was performed using TRBV1-TRBV30 forward primers and a C-beta reverse primer for 10 cycles each. TCRdb processed the multiplex PCR reads anew with MiXCR; each CDR3 protein has one entry. Of tens of thousands of distinct CDR3 sequences in the sample, over 65% were seen once.

There are 14 residues in the CDR3. Germline V gives CDR1 MNHNS, CDR2 SASEGT. The rearrangement uses TRBV6-1 and TRBJ2-1; D possibly corresponds to TRBD1 (6 bases). Sequencing was done on a sample of liver tumor tissue from sampling region 3. Noted subset: tumor region T3, left-lateral pole. This TCR came from a middle-aged man with primary liver carcinoma and hepatitis B virus infection. CDR3 loop: CASSEQGSYDEQFF. CDR3 nucleotides: TGTGCCAGTAGTGAACAGGGATCGTACGATGAGCAGTTCTTC.